Each of the 22 T cell receptor beta chains below was sequenced from the same sample in a study of OX40 agonist ivuxolimab in advanced cancers. The library was built by means of the immunoSEQ multiplex PCR assay. In TCRdb, the immuneACCESS table is reduced to in-frame sequences with V and J assigned. These tables do not hold every clone; where another copy was compared, an unresolved V gene accounts for under half, and the others remain unexplained. Within this sample are roughly 23,000 clones, with approximately 83% of them counted one time only. 15% to 25% of the sample lies in the top ten. The specimen was CD4+ or CD8+ T cells sorted from blood, collected in a trial of the OX40 agonist ivuxolimab. The receptors derive from an adult with an advanced solid tumor such as melanoma, head and neck, liver or kidney cancer.

The V gene is TRBV29-1, the J gene TRBJ2-7, with D possibly matching TRBD2 (6 bases). The CDR3 covers 13 residues. The V and J ends lost 3 bases and 5 bases respectively, with 14 bases between them. CDR1 is SQVTM and CDR2 is ANQGSEA in the germline V gene. The CDR3 is CSVEGTARNEQYF. CDR3 sequence (DNA): TGCAGCGTTGAGGGGACTGCACGTAACGAGCAGTACTTC.

CDR3 bases: TGTGCCAGCAGTTCCACGGGTGGGGCTGGAAACACCATATATTTT. This translates into CASSSTGGAGNTIYF. The chain combines TRBV28 with TRBJ1-3; D remains unclear. Trimming cost V 4 bases and J 2 bases, with 12 bases left between them. The CDR3 is made up of 15 amino acids. Germline CDR1 reads MDHEN; CDR2 reads SYDVKM.

V and J are TRBV9 and TRBJ1-4, with 7 bases lining up with TRBD1. The ends lost 5 bases at V and 10 bases at J; junction bases unmatched: 8. The length of the CDR3 is 13 residues. Germline-derived CDR1 and CDR2 are SGDLS and YYNGEE. The CDR3: CASSLGTDGKLFF. The CDR3 DNA reads as TGTGCCAGCAGTCTGGGGACAGATGGAAAACTGTTTTTT. The complete variable domain, with remaining parts taken from reference TRBV9 and TRBJ1-4, reads DSGVTQTPKHLITATGQRVTLRCSPRSGDLSVYWYQQSLDQGLQFLIQYYNGEERAKGNILERFSAQQFPDLHSELNLSSLELGDSALYFCASSLGTDGKLFFGSGTQLSVL.

V and J are TRBV30 and TRBJ2-7, with 7 bases matching TRBD2. Germline CDR1 and CDR2: GTSNPN and SVGIG (reference sequence). This CDR3 is built from 15 residues. Trimming at V came to 3 bases and at J to 5 bases, leaving 13 bases not matched to a gene. CDR3 sequence reads: CAWSGLGGRVDEQYF. The CDR3 region has the DNA TGTGCCTGGAGCGGATTGGGGGGGAGGGTTGACGAGCAGTACTTC.

The chain carries TRBV30 and TRBJ1-3; D not certain. The germline V gene encodes CDR1 GTSNPN and CDR2 SVGIG (reference sequence). CDR3 size: 15 residues. The V gene lost 6 bases and the J gene lost 0 bases, with 15 bases spanning the gap. CDR3 sequence: CACPPDGDSGNTIYF. The CDR3 DNA follows: TGTGCCTGCCCCCCCGACGGAGACTCTGGAAACACCATATATTTT.

The chain uses TRBV5-1 and TRBJ2-1; D possibly matches TRBD1 or TRBD2 (5 bases each). Germline values: CDR1 SGHRS, CDR2 YFSETQ. Between the trimmed V and J ends, which lost 7 bases and 2 bases, there was a span of 19 bases. This CDR3 spans 16 amino acids. The CDR3 DNA reads as TGCGCCAGCGTACCCGGGACGGACGGACCCTACAATGAGCAGTTCTTC. Encoded protein: CASVPGTDGPYNEQFF.

This clone has a handful of counts. The chain couples TRBV5-5 to TRBJ2-7, with TRBD1 identical over 8 bases. CDR3 length equals 14 residues. The junction had 4 bases not matched to a gene; V was cut back by 3 bases and J by 2 bases. Germline lookup yields CDR1 SGHKS and CDR2 YYEKEE (reference sequence). The CDR3 loop reads CASSYDRGPYEQYF. The DNA for the CDR3 is TGTGCCAGCAGCTACGACAGGGGCCCCTACGAGCAGTACTTC.

V is TRBV7-3 and J is TRBJ2-5, with D tentatively TRBD1 or TRBD2 (5 bases each). The CDR3 is 13 amino acids. Looked up from germline, CDR1 is SGHTA and CDR2 is FQGTGA. V lost 5 bases and J 2 bases, leaving 9 bases between the germline ends. CDR3: CASSRGPQETQYF. As DNA, the CDR3 is TGTGCCAGCAGCCGGGGACCACAAGAGACCCAGTACTTC.

Details on this clone: Germline and junction disagree at one end, which may indicate a read error. This chain uses TRBV11-1 with TRBJ2-1, with 8 bases identical to TRBD2. The CDR3 has 14 amino acids. Per the germline V gene, CDR1 is SGHAT and CDR2 is FQDESV (reference sequence). CDR3 amino acids: CASSVAGTYNEQFF. The CDR3 nucleotides read TGTGCCAGCAGCGTAGCGGGGACATACAATGAGCAGTTCTTC.

V gene TRBV6-1 combines with J gene TRBJ2-1, with D perhaps TRBD1 (5 bases). CDR1 and CDR2 from the germline V gene are MNHNS and SASEGT. The germline V and J ends were trimmed by 6 bases and 4 bases, with 10 bases remaining between them. The CDR3 consists of 13 residues. For the CDR3, the DNA is TGTGCCAGCAGACCGACAGATTACAATGAGCAGTTCTTC. As protein: CASRPTDYNEQFF.

The rearrangement uses TRBV6-1 and TRBJ2-4; 9 nucleotides agree with TRBD1. This CDR3 region has 13 residues. Germline V lookup: CDR1 MNHNS, CDR2 SASEGT. V dropped 10 bases and J dropped 1; count of bases not matched to a gene: 2. CDR3 DNA sequence: TGTGCCATCGACAGGGGGGCCAAAAACATTCAGTACTTC. Residues: CAIDRGAKNIQYF.

The chain combines TRBV28 with TRBJ2-7; 11 nucleotides match TRBD2. V lost 2 bases to trimming and J lost 2 bases; unmatched junction nucleotides: 5. This CDR3 region has 16 residues. Per germline, CDR1 MDHEN and CDR2 SYDVKM. Here the CDR3 reads CASSLLTSGGTYEQYF. The DNA of the CDR3 is TGTGCCAGCAGTTTACTTACTAGCGGGGGAACCTACGAGCAGTACTTC.

The chain has TRBV18 and TRBJ2-1; 8 nucleotides match TRBD1. The trim removed 6 bases at V and 8 bases at J, leaving 6 bases unmatched. The CDR3 contains 13 residues. Per the germline V gene, CDR1 is KGHSH and CDR2 is LQKENI. As DNA, the CDR3 is TGTGCCAGCTCCCCAGGGGGCGGAGATGAGCAGTTCTTC. Translating gives CASSPGGGDEQFF.

The V and J genes are TRBV5-1 and TRBJ2-7; D could derive from TRBD1 or TRBD2 (5 bases each). Trimming took off 0 bases at V and 7 bases at J, with 11 bases between the two ends. Germline-derived CDR1 and CDR2 are SGHRS and YFSETQ. The length of the CDR3 is 13 residues. The CDR3 coding sequence is TGCGCCAGCAGCTTGGGGGACCGGAGGGAGCAGTACTTC. It codes for CASSLGDRREQYF.

This clone has only one observation. The genes are TRBV18 and TRBJ1-1; 8 bases fit TRBD1. The CDR3 is made up of 15 amino acids. V lost 2 bases and J lost 2; bases outside the gene matches: 4. Per the germline V gene, CDR1 is KGHSH and CDR2 is LQKENI. The CDR3 DNA sequence: TGTGCCAGCTCACCAAGGACAGGGCGAAACACTGAAGCTTTCTTT. This gives the protein CASSPRTGRNTEAFF. Combining the CDR3 with reference TRBV18 and TRBJ1-1 gives the whole variable domain NAGVMQNPRHLVRRRGQEARLRCSPMKGHSHVYWYRQLPEEGLKFMVYLQKENIIDESGMPKERFSAEFPKEGPSILRIQQVVRGDSAAYFCASSPRTGRNTEAFFGQGTRLTVV.

This chain uses TRBV6-1 with TRBJ1-2, with 8 bases aligning to TRBD1. The CDR3 loop spans 14 amino acids. V was clipped by 6 bases and J by 2 bases; unmatched bases: 5. Germline CDR1 is MNHNS and CDR2 is SASEGT. CDR3 in amino acids: CASRHRQGNYGYTF. The CDR3 bases are TGTGCCAGCAGACATCGACAGGGGAACTATGGCTACACCTTC.

This clone was detected only a few times. This chain uses TRBV27 with TRBJ1-1; no firm D call. V was pared by 8 bases and J by 11 bases, with 21 bases between. The CDR3 spans 13 residues. Germline CDR1 MNHEY, CDR2 SMNVEV (reference sequence). The CDR3 region has the DNA TGTGCCAGCTGGGCCCTAGGGCACAGTGAGGCTTTCTTT. Translation: CASWALGHSEAFF.

The V gene is TRBV4-2, the J gene TRBJ2-7, with 8 positions matching TRBD1. This CDR3 contains 14 residues. CDR1 is LGHNA and CDR2 is YNFKEQ in the germline V gene. The trim removed 3 bases at V and 3 bases at J, leaving 4 bases unmatched. The CDR3 spells CASSHARGLYEQYF. Here the CDR3 DNA reads TGTGCCAGCAGCCACGCCAGGGGGCTCTACGAGCAGTACTTC.

CDR3 sequence (DNA): TGTGCCAGCAGCTGGGAGGTACAAGAGACCCAGTACTTC. Translation gives CASSWEVQETQYF. V usage is TRBV5-4 and J usage is TRBJ2-5, with D perhaps matching TRBD2 (6 bases). This CDR3 is 13 amino acids long. The germline gives CDR1 SGHNT, CDR2 YYREEE (reference sequence). V shed 3 bases and J shed 2 bases, with 8 bases lying between them. The whole variable domain, filled in from reference TRBV5-4 and TRBJ2-5, reads ETGVTQSPTHLIKTRGQQVTLRCSSQSGHNTVSWYQQALGQGPQFIFQYYREEENGRGNFPPRFSGLQFPNYSSELNVNALELDDSALYLCASSWEVQETQYFGPGTRLLVL.

The rearrangement joins TRBV28 to TRBJ2-1, with 11 bases lining up with TRBD2. CDR1 and CDR2 (germline): MDHEN, SYDVKM. This CDR3 contains 13 residues. CDR3 DNA: TGTGCTACCGGGACTAGCGGACCAAATGAGCAGTTCTTC. Protein: CATGTSGPNEQFF.

The chain recombines TRBV21-1 with TRBJ1-2; the table calls TRBD1, which could not be checked here. TRBV21-1 is a pseudogene segment. The CDR3 totals 18 residues. CDR3 protein: CASSLECRTGVLDYGYTF. In nucleotides, the CDR3 is TGTGCCAGCAGCCTCGAATGTCGGACAGGGGTCTTGGACTATGGCTACACCTTC.

J is TRBJ2-1 and V is TRBV27; D may be TRBD1 (6 bases). The CDR3 is 14 residues long. The V end was cut by 3 bases, the J end by 5 bases, with 11 bases between. Germline V gene sequence: CDR1 MNHEY, CDR2 SMNVEV (reference sequence). Here the CDR3 DNA reads TGTGCCAGCAGTTTTGTACAGGGCCACAATGAGCAGTTCTTC. Encoded protein: CASSFVQGHNEQFF.